The rows below give T cell receptor beta chains drawn from one sample of a study of shared clonotypes between healthy human individuals. The data were produced by immunoSEQ multiplex PCR, yet TCRdb's version contains in-frame clones alone and is incomplete. The sample consists of about 2.4 million clones, 90% to 95% of them appearing once. Material: naive CD4+ T cells from PBMCs. Receptors were obtained from a young man in good health. Some clones in this sample may be carry-over from other donors' samples. Each CDR3 is given with its conserved first and last residue. A D gene is named only where the DNA matches it firmly. Size values are once, few and many counts, or a class for expanded clones, and some rows have none.

d_call j_call v_call clone_size cdr3_nt cdr3_aa
TRBD1 TRBJ2-2 TRBV7-9 . TGTGCCAGCAGCCCCGGGACAGGGAACACCGGGGAGCTGTTTTTT CASSPGTGNTGELFF
TRBD2 TRBJ2-5 TRBV7-3 . TGTGCCAGCAGCACGGGACTAGCGGGTCCGACAGAGACCCAGTACTTC CASSTGLAGPTETQYF
TRBD1 TRBJ2-4 TRBV29-1 . TGCAGCGCCCGAGAGAAAGGACAGGGGGGCATTCAGTACTTC CSAREKGQGGIQYF
. TRBJ1-2 TRBV6-6 . TGTGCCAGCACCCTGAGACGGGATGGCTACACCTTC CASTLRRDGYTF
TRBD2 TRBJ2-1 TRBV9 . TGTGCCAGCAGCGTAGTCCCAGCGGGATACTCCTACAATGAGCAGTTCTTC CASSVVPAGYSYNEQFF
TRBD1 TRBJ1-5 TRBV18 . TGTGCCAGTCATATACCGGGACAGGGGGGCAATCAGCCCCAGCATTTT CASHIPGQGGNQPQHF
. TRBJ2-1 TRBV19 . TGTGCCAGTACCCAAGGAAAGAGCCAATTCCGTGAGCAGTTCTTC CASTQGKSQFREQFF
TRBD2 TRBJ2-7 TRBV27 . TGTGCCAGCAGCGCAACTAGCGGGAGCTACGAGCAGTACTTC CASSATSGSYEQYF
. TRBJ1-2 TRBV28 . TGTGCCAGCAGTTCCGCCCGCGGTACGCAGCGATCGGACACCTTC CASSSARGTQRSDTF
TRBD1 TRBJ2-7 TRBV7-2 . TGTGCCAGCAGGAGACAGGGGGCATCCTACGAGCAGTACTTC CASRRQGASYEQYF
. TRBJ2-2 TRBV5-8 . TGTGCCAGCAGCCCTAGTTGGGACCGACCAACAAGGCGGCTGTTTTTT CASSPSWDRPTRRLFF
TRBD2 TRBJ2-5 TRBV27 . TGTGCCAGCAGCCCGACTAGCGGGAGGTGGGAGACCCAGTACTTC CASSPTSGRWETQYF
. TRBJ1-4 TRBV10-2 . TGCGCCAGCAGTGACCCGAATTCAGGGTGGAGACCAATTGAAAAACTGTTTTTT CASSDPNSGWRPIEKLFF
TRBD1 TRBJ2-7 TRBV6-1 . TGTGCCAGCAGAAGGAGGGACAGGGGGAACGAGCAGTACTTC CASRRRDRGNEQYF
TRBD2 TRBJ2-3 TRBV29-1 . TGCAGCGTGGGACTAGCGTTCACAGATACGCAGTATTTT CSVGLAFTDTQYF
. TRBJ1-4 TRBV28 . TGTGCCAGCAGTTTCGCCCAGAACCTTCGCCGCGGAAAACTGTTTTTT CASSFAQNLRRGKLFF
. TRBJ2-2 TRBV14 . TGTGCCAGCAGCCAAGTGCGGCAAGACGGTCCCGGGGAGCTGTTTTTT CASSQVRQDGPGELFF
. TRBJ2-3 TRBV14 . TGTGCCAGCAGCCCAATAATAGATACGCAGTATTTT CASSPIIDTQYF
. TRBJ2-5 TRBV18 . TGTGCCAGCTCACCGAGCGTGGGTGAGACCCAGTACTTC CASSPSVGETQYF
. TRBJ1-1 TRBV23-1 . TGCGCCAGCAGTCAAGGCCCTTTGGGGGGAAACACTGAAGCTTTCTTT CASSQGPLGGNTEAFF
TRBD1 TRBJ1-2 TRBV6-5 . TGTGCCAGCAGGTCCCCCGGGACAGGGGAATACGGCTACACCTTC CASRSPGTGEYGYTF
. TRBJ2-3 TRBV5-1 . TGCGCCAGCAGCTTGGCCCTGGGCGCAGATACGCAGTATTTT CASSLALGADTQYF
TRBD1 TRBJ2-1 TRBV7-9 . TGTGCCAGCAACCAAAGAGGGGACAGTCCTGAGCAGTTCTTC CASNQRGDSPEQFF
. TRBJ2-5 TRBV7-9 . TGTGCCAGCAGCTTAGCTCTAGCGGAGACCCAGTACTTC CASSLALAETQYF
. TRBJ2-2 TRBV7-9 . TGTGCCAGCAGGAAGAGCGGCGACACCGGGGAGCTGTTTTTT CASRKSGDTGELFF
. TRBJ1-5 TRBV5-1 . TGCGCCAGCAGCGCACTTGGCGGGCAGCCCCAGCATTTT CASSALGGQPQHF
. TRBJ2-5 TRBV6-1 . TGTGCCAGCAGCCGGGACTCAGAAGAGACCCAGTACTTC CASSRDSEETQYF
. TRBJ2-2 TRBV9 . TGTGCCAGCAGCGTAGGGACGGGGCGGGCGAACACCGGGGAGCTGTTTTTT CASSVGTGRANTGELFF
TRBD1 TRBJ2-2 TRBV4-1 . TGCGCCAGCAGGATGGGGCAGGGGGCGAACACCGGGGAGCTGTTTTTT CASRMGQGANTGELFF
TRBD1 TRBJ2-3 TRBV25-1 . TGTGCCAGCACAGGGAGACAGGGGGCCCGGGCTGGTACGCAGTATTTT CASTGRQGARAGTQYF
TRBD1 TRBJ1-1 TRBV29-1 once TGCAGCGTAAATGGACAGGGAGGGACTGAAGCTTTCTTT CSVNGQGGTEAFF
. TRBJ1-5 TRBV27 . TGTGCCAGCAGTTCCTACCGGGGGGGTCAGCCCCAGCATTTT CASSSYRGGQPQHF
TRBD2 TRBJ2-3 TRBV5-4 . TGTGCCAGCAGCTCACCGGGACTAGAGGTGGATACGCAGTATTTT CASSSPGLEVDTQYF
. TRBJ2-1 TRBV21-1 . TGTGCCAGCAGCCTCGGAAGCAGGCAATTCCTCTCCTACAATGAGCAGTTCTTC CASSLGSRQFLSYNEQFF
. TRBJ1-1 TRBV27 . TGTGCCAGCAGTGACTCCGGGTTCAACACTGAAGCTTTCTTT CASSDSGFNTEAFF
. TRBJ2-3 TRBV4-1 . TGCGCCAGCAGCCAAGGGAGGGACACAGATACGCAGTATTTT CASSQGRDTDTQYF
. TRBJ2-2 TRBV2 once TGTGCCAGCAGCCTGGAAAATCAGGACACCGGGGAGCTGTTTTTT CASSLENQDTGELFF
. TRBJ2-5 TRBV9 . TGTGCCAGCAGCGCAGGGACGCCAGGGGAGACCCAGTACTTC CASSAGTPGETQYF
. TRBJ2-7 TRBV28 . TGTGCCAGCAGTTTGCAAACCTACGAGCAGTACTTC CASSLQTYEQYF
. TRBJ2-2 TRBV12-5 . TGTGCTAGTAAGGCGAACACCGGGGAGCTGTTTTTT CASKANTGELFF
TRBD2 TRBJ2-1 TRBV5-1 once TGCGCCAGCAGCTTGGCGGTAGCGGGCTACAATGAGCAGTTCTTC CASSLAVAGYNEQFF
TRBD2 TRBJ2-2 TRBV9 . TGTGCCAGCAGCGCCCTAGCGGGAGGGCCGTTGGACACCGGGGAGCTGTTTTTT CASSALAGGPLDTGELFF